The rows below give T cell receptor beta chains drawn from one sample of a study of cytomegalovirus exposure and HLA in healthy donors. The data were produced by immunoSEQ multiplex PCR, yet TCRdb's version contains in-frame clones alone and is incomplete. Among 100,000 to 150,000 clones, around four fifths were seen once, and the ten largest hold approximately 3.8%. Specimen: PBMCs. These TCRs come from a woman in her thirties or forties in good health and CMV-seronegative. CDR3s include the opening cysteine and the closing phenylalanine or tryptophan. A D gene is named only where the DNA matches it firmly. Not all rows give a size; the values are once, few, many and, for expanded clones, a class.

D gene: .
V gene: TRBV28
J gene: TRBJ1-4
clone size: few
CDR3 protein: CASSLGGSNEKLFF
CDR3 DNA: TGTGCCAGCAGTTTAGGGGGGTCTAATGAAAAACTGTTTTTT

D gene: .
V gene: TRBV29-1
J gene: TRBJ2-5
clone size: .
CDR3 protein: CSATGGGQETQYF
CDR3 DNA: TGCAGCGCAACAGGGGGGGGCCAAGAGACCCAGTACTTC

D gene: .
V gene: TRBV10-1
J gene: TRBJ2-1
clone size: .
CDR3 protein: CASSETWAEDNEQFF
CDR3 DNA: TGCGCCAGCAGTGAGACGTGGGCGGAGGACAATGAGCAGTTCTTC

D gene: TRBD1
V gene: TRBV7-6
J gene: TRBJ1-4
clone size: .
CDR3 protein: CASSLQGAVEKLFF
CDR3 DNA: TGTGCCAGCAGCTTACAGGGGGCGGTTGAAAAACTGTTTTTT

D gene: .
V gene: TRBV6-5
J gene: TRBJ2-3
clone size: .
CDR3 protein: CASKSVSGTDTQYF
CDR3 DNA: TGTGCCAGCAAATCAGTTTCCGGCACAGATACGCAGTATTTT

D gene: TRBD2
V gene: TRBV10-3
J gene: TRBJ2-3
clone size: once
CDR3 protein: CAISDRASGGRGDTQYF
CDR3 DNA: TGTGCCATCAGTGATAGGGCTAGCGGGGGGCGGGGAGATACGCAGTATTTT

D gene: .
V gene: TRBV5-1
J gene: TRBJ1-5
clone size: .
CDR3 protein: CASSLAGVKPQHF
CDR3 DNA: TGCGCCAGCAGCTTGGCCGGAGTAAAGCCCCAGCATTTT

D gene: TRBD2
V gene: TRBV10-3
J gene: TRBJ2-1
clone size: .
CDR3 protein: CAISNSGGSYNEQFF
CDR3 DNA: TGTGCCATCAGCAATAGCGGGGGGTCCTACAATGAGCAGTTCTTC

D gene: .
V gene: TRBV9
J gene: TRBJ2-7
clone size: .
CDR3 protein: CASSGDTHYEQYF
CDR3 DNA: TGTGCCAGCAGCGGGGACACACACTACGAGCAGTACTTC

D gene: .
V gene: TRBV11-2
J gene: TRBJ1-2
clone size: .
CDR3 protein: CASSIRVNYGYTF
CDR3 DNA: TGTGCCAGCAGCATCAGGGTTAACTATGGCTACACCTTC

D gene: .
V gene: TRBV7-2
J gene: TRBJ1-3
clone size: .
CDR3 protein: CASSLAGWRASGNTIYF
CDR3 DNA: TGTGCCAGCAGCTTAGCCGGGTGGAGGGCATCCGGAAACACCATATATTTT

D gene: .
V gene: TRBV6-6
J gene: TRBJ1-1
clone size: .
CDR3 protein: CASTLQGTEAFF
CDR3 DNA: TGTGCCAGCACCTTACAGGGAACTGAAGCTTTCTTT

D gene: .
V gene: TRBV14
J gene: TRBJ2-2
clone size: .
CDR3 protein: CASSQERPGTGELFF
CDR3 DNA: TGTGCCAGCAGCCAAGAACGGCCGGGCACCGGGGAGCTGTTTTTT

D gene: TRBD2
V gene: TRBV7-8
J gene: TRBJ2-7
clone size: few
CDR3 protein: CASSLEWTSREQYF
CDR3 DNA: TGTGCCAGCAGCCTCGAATGGACTAGTCGCGAGCAGTACTTC

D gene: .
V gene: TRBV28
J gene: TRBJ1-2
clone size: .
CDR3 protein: CASSLLQGGRKGYGYTF
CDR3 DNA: TGTGCCAGCAGTTTACTACAGGGAGGGAGAAAGGGCTATGGCTACACCTTC

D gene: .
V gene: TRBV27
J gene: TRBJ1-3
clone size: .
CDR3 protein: CASSPLRPIGQYLVGNTIYF
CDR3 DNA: TGTGCCAGCAGTCCCCTACGGCCTATCGGACAGTACCTAGTGGGAAACACCATATATTTT

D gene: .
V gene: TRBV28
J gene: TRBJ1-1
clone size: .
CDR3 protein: CASTGGSTEAFF
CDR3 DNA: TGTGCCAGCACTGGCGGGAGTACTGAAGCTTTCTTT

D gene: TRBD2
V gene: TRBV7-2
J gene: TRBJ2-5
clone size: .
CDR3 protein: CASSLATSGGASQETQYF
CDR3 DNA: TGTGCCAGCAGCTTGGCGACTAGCGGGGGGGCGTCGCAAGAGACCCAGTACTTC

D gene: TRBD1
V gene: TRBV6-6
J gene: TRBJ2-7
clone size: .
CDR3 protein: CASSPPAGQGGDEQYF
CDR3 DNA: TGTGCCAGCAGCCCGCCGGCGGGACAGGGTGGGGACGAGCAGTACTTC

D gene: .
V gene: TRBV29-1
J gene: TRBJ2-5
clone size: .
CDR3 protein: CSVEAPGTRETQYF
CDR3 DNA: TGCAGCGTTGAAGCGCCGGGAACGAGAGAGACCCAGTACTTC

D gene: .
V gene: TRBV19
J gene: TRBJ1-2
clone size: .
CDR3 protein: CASSIRQGNYGYTF
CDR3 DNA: TGTGCCAGTAGTATTCGTCAGGGAAACTATGGCTACACCTTC

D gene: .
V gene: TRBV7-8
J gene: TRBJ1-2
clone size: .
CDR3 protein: CASSLAWQVSSNYGYTF
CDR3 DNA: TGTGCCAGCAGCTTAGCCTGGCAGGTATCATCTAACTATGGCTACACCTTC

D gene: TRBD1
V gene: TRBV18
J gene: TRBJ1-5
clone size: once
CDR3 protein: CASSSDRDSGSYGNQPQHF
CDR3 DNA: TGTGCCAGCTCATCAGACCGGGACAGTGGATCCTATGGCAATCAGCCCCAGCATTTT

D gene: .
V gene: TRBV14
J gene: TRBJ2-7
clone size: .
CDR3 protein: CASGPPGHLYEQYF
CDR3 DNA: TGTGCCAGCGGACCGCCGGGACACTTGTACGAGCAGTACTTC

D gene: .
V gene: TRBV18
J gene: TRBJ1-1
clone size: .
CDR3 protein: CASSPKAGSFEAFF
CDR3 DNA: TGTGCCAGCTCACCAAAAGCAGGGTCGTTTGAAGCTTTCTTT

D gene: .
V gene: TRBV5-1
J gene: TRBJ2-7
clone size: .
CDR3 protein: CASSFGGSSYEQYF
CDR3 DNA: TGCGCCAGCAGCTTCGGCGGGTCCTCCTACGAGCAGTACTTC